The present TCR beta chain was sequenced within a study of blood T cell repertoires in COVID-19 (TCRdb year 2020). In the study overall: Samples covering the acute and convalescent phases of COVID-19 were provided by collaborators in the United States, Italy and Spain. HLA class I and class II types, where available, came from metadata supplied by the sample provider rather than from assay-based typing. The samples were drawn from the first 160 participants of the ongoing ImmuneRACE study and from 1,254 subjects provided by 6 global collaborators. Deeply sampled blood TCRbeta repertoires from subjects exposed to, actively infected with, or recovered from COVID-19 were included in the dataset. A de-identified subject ID, COVID-19 status, age in years and sex were almost always included in the sample metadata. The material from the prospective study consisted of cDNA or gDNA derived from T cells, B-cell-depleted T cells, or PBMCs. A freely available public database, intended as a resource for researchers studying the immune response to SARS-CoV-2, is where the repertoires were released.

In the prospective study, participants were roughly 18 to 95 years old, resided in 24 geographic areas of the United States, and were enrolled through a virtual design. To assign participants to cohorts, the prospective study relied on clinical history that participants themselves reported in a screening survey and a study questionnaire. ImmuneRACE Cohort 3 recovered participants were defined by two consecutive negative NP/OP PCR tests, healthcare professional clearance, or symptom resolution. In the prospective study, mobile phlebotomists collected whole blood, serum and a nasopharyngeal or oropharyngeal swab from each participant. Over a roughly 2-month period, participants in the prospective study had the option of providing additional blood draws and questionnaires. Before DNA extraction, prospective study blood samples were shipped either frozen or at room temperature. TCRbeta CDR3 regions were amplified from genomic DNA by means of the immunoSEQ Assay, a bias-controlled multiplex PCR. The study's processing was this. Within the assay, amplification of reference gene primers was used to estimate how many nucleated cells each sample contained. Sequence reads were collapsed and filtered to measure the absolute abundance of every unique TCRbeta CDR3 rearrangement. For each sample, productive Simpson clonality was calculated as the square root of Simpson's diversity index over productive rearrangements. The source is immuneACCESS, and TCRdb retained only in-frame sequences with V and J called. Part of the clones is not carried over; for the studies checked, unresolved V genes explain less than half of this, and the remainder is unexplained. The V and J calls and clone size come from that table; D and trimming were worked out from the DNA. The sample table holds 190,000 or so clones, of which 85% to 90% were seen once. Jointly, the top ten make up about 1.2% of the sample.

About this clone: Its specific antigen is unknown. Base quality data are lacking; no much larger clone is found one base away.

Here is what the overall study found, with its caveats: Clinical and demographic metadata were provided uncurated, with the amount varying by source and participant.

The germline V gene supplies CDR1 MNHEY and CDR2 SVGAGI. From the cysteine up to the phenylalanine, the CDR3 has a length of 14 residues. Kept here is only the CDR3 DNA, which spans 42 bases and is read in frame from base 1. V is cut by 7 bases and J by 4 bases, and the space between the germline ends is 16 bases. This sequence originates from a man aged 25 to 45 who had recovered from COVID-19. What was sequenced was PBMCs or T cells enriched from blood (not recorded which). The receptor chain draws on TRBV6-5 and TRBJ1-1; a tentative D match to TRBD1 spans 6 bases. The CDR3 protein sequence reads: CASTPNRVGTEAFF. The DNA reads as follows: TGTGCCAGCACCCCCAACAGGGTCGGCACTGAAGCTTTCTTT.